This TCR beta chain was captured in a study of shared clonotypes between healthy human individuals. This clone was seen a single time. Antigen specificity is unknown. Other DNA sequences in the sample encode the same CDR3. Naive CD8 populations comprised CD45RO-negative cells positively selected for CCR7, excluding terminally differentiated effector memory CD45RA+ cells. The data were produced by immunoSEQ multiplex PCR, yet TCRdb's version contains in-frame clones alone and is incomplete. Altogether about 2.1 million clones are present, roughly 95% being singletons, with the ten largest covering around 1.7%. The CDR3 has 15 residues. The ends were cut back, 6 bases at V and 8 bases at J, with 20 bases in the middle. Germline-derived CDR1 and CDR2 are MDHEN and SYDVKM. Overall study results and limits: Memory subsets generally showed lower estimated richness than naive subsets.

This receptor was taken from a man aged 18 to 29 in good health. Some clones in this sample may be carry-over from other donors' samples. The sequenced sample was naive CD8+ T cells from PBMCs. The chain employs TRBV28 and TRBJ1-5; no firm D call. DNA for the CDR3: TGTGCCAGCAGCGTGACCCTGGGTGCGGAGAAGCCCCAGCATTTT. Encoded protein: CASSVTLGAEKPQHF.